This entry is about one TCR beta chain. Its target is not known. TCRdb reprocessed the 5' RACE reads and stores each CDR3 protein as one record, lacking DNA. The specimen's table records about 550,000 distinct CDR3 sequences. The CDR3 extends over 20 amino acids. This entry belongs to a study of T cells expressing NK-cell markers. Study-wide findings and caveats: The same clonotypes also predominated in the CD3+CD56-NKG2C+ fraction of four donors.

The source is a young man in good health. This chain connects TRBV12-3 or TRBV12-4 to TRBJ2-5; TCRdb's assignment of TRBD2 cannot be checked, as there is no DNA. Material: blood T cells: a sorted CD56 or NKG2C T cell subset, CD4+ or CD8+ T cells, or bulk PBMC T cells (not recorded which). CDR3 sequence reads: CASSLYGLAGVPPLDETQYF.